This T cell receptor beta chain was captured by sequencing in a study of Ad26.COV2.S vaccination and SARS-CoV-2 variants. This table comes from immunoSEQ multiplex PCR, and its TCRdb copy is limited to in-frame clones, with some not included. The data hold 180,000 or so clones, with around nine tenths observed a single time. Overall study findings and caveats: For non-spike TCRs, breadth in vaccine recipients resembled that in placebo recipients. Placebo recipients had lower spike-specific TCR breadth than vaccine recipients. From the TCR breadth and depth analyses, total T cell responses may have been underestimated.

Trimming removed 0 bases from V and 4 bases from J, with 15 bases in between. CDR3 length: 16 residues. CDR1 is MRHNA and CDR2 is SNTAGT in the germline V gene. Regarding this clone: Its specificity is not known.

The sequence came from a human donor who had recovered from COVID-19. The sequences come from peripheral blood, collected after recovery from COVID-19. V gene TRBV6-4 combines with J gene TRBJ1-2; D gene ambiguous. The CDR3 nucleotides are TGTGCCAGCAGTGACTCTCCGGACGGAACCCGCTATGGCTACACCTTC. This translates into CASSDSPDGTRYGYTF.